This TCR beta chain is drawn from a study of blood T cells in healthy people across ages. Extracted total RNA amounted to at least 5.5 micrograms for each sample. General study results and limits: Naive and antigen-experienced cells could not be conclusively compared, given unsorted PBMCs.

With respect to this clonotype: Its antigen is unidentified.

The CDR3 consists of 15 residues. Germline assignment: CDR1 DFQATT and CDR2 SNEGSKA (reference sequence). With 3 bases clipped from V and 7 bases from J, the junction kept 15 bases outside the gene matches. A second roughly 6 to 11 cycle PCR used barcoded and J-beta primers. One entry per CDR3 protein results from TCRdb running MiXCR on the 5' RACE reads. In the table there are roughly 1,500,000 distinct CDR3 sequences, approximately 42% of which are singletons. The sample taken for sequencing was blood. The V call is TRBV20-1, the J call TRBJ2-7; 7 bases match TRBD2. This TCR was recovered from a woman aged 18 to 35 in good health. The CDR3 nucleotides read TGCAGTGCTAGGAAAGGTGGGGGGGTGGGGAATGAGCAGTACTTC. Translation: CSARKGGGVGNEQYF.